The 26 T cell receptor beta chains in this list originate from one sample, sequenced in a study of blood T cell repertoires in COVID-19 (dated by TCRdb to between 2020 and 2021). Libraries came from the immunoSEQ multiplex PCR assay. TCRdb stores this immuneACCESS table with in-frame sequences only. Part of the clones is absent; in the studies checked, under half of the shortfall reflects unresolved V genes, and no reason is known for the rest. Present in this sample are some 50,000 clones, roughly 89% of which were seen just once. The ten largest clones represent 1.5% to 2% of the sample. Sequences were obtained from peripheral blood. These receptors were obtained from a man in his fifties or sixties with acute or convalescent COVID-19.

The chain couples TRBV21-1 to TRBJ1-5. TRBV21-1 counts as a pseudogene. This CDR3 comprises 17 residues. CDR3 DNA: TGTGCCAGCAGCGCTCGGGGGTCATCGGGAGGGGGAAAGCCCCAGCATTTT. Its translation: CASSARGSSGGGKPQHF.

The CDR3 DNA is TGTGCCAGCAGCCCCCGGTTCTCCTACGAGCAGTACTTC. This encodes CASSPRFSYEQYF. The chain carries TRBV7-9 and TRBJ2-7; D unresolved. The CDR3 is 13 amino acids. The germline V gene encodes CDR1 SEHNR and CDR2 FQNEAQ (reference sequence). The V end lost 5 bases, the J end lost 0 bases, and 8 bases lay between the germline ends.

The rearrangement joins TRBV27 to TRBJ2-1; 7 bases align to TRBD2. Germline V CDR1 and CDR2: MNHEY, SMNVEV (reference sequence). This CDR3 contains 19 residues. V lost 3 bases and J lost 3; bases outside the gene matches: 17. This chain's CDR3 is CASSLIGSGGPKSYNEQFF. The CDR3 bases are TGTGCCAGCAGTTTGATTGGGTCGGGAGGTCCCAAGAGCTACAATGAGCAGTTCTTC.

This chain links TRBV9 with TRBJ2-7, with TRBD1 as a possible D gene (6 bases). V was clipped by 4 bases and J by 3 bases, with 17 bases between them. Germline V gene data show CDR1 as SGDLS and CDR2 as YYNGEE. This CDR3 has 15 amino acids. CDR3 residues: CASSPRTGRLYEQYF. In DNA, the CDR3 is TGTGCCAGCAGCCCCCGTACAGGGCGGCTCTACGAGCAGTACTTC. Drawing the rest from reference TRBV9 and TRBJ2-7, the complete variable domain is DSGVTQTPKHLITATGQRVTLRCSPRSGDLSVYWYQQSLDQGLQFLIQYYNGEERAKGNILERFSAQQFPDLHSELNLSSLELGDSALYFCASSPRTGRLYEQYFGPGTRLTVT.

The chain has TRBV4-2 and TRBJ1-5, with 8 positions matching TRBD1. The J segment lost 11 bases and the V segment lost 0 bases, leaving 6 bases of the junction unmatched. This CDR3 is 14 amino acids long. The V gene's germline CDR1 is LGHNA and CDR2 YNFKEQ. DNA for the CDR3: TGTGCCAGCAGCCAAGATCGAGGACAGGGCGCCCAGCATTTT. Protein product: CASSQDRGQGAQHF.

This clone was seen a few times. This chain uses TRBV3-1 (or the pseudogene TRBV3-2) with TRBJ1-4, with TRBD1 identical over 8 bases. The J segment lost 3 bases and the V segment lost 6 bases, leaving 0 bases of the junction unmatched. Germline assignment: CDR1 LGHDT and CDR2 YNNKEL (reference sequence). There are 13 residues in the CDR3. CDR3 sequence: CASRGQANEKLFF. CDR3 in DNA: TGTGCCAGCAGGGGACAGGCTAATGAAAAACTGTTTTTT.

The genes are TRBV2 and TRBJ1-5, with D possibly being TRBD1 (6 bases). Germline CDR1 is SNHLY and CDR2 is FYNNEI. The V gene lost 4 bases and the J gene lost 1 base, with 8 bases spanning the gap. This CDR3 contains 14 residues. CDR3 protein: CASSATGSNQPQHF. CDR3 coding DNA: TGTGCCAGCAGTGCGACAGGCAGCAATCAGCCCCAGCATTTT.

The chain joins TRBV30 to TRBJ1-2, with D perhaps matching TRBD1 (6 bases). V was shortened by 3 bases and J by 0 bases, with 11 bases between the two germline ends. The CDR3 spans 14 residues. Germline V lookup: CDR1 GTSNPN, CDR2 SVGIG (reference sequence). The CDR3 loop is CAWRRPGANYGYTF. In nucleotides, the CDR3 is TGTGCCTGGAGAAGGCCAGGGGCTAACTATGGCTACACCTTC. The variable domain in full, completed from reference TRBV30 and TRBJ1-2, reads SQTIHQWPATLVQPVGSPLSLECTVEGTSNPNLYWYRQAAGRGLQLLFYSVGIGQISSEVPQNLSASRPQDRQFILSSKKLLLSDSGFYLCAWRRPGANYGYTFGSGTRLTVV.

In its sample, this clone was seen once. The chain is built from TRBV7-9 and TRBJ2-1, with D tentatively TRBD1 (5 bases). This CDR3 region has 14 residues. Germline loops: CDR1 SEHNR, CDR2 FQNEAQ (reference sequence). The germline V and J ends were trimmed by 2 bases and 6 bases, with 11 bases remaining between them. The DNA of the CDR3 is TGTGCCAGCAGCTTATCAGGGTCCGGCAATGAGCAGTTCTTC. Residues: CASSLSGSGNEQFF.

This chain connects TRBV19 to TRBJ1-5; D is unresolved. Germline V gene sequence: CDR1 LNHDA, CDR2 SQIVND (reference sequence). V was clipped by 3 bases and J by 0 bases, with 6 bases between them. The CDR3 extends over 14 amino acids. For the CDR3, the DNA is TGTGCCAGTAGTATGGCGGTTAGCAATCAGCCCCAGCATTTT. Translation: CASSMAVSNQPQHF.

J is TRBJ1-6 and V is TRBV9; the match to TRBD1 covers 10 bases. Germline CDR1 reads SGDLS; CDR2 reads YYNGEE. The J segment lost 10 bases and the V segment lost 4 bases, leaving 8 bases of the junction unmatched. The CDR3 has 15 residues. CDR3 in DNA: TGTGCCAGCAGCTTACAGACAGGGGGCGGGTCACCCCTCCACTTT. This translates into CASSLQTGGGSPLHF.

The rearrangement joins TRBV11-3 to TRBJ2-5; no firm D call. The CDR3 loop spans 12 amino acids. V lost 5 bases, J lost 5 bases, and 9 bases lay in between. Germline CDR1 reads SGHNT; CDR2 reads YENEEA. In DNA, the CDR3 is TGTGCCAGCAGCAGAACTACGGAGACCCAGTACTTC. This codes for CASSRTTETQYF.

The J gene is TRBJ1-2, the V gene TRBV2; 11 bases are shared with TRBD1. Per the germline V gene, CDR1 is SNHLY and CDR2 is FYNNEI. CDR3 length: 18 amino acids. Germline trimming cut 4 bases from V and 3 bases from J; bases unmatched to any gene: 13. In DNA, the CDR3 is TGTGCCAGCAGTGGGCCCCCCGGACAGGGGGCGATTGACTATGGCTACACCTTC. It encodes CASSGPPGQGAIDYGYTF.

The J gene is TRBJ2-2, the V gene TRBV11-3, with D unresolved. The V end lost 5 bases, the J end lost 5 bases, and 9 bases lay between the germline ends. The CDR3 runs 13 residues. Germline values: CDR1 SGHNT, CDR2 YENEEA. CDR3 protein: CASSPSQTGELFF. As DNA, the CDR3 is TGTGCCAGCAGCCCGTCGCAGACCGGGGAGCTGTTTTTT.

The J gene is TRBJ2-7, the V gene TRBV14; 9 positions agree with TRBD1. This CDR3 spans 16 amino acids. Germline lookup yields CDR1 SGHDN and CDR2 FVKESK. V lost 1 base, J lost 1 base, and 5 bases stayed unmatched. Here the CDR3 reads CASSQVSGTGSYEQYF. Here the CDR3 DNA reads TGTGCCAGCAGCCAAGTGTCTGGGACAGGGTCCTACGAGCAGTACTTC.

CDR3 nucleotide sequence: TGTGCCAGCAGTTACTCGAATCGGGATAGCAATCAGCCCCAGCATTTT. Protein: CASSYSNRDSNQPQHF. This chain joins TRBV6-6 and TRBJ1-5; no definite D call. Germline V gives CDR1 MNHNY, CDR2 SVGAGI (reference sequence). V was shortened by 0 bases and J by 0 bases, with 9 bases between the two germline ends. The CDR3 covers 16 residues.

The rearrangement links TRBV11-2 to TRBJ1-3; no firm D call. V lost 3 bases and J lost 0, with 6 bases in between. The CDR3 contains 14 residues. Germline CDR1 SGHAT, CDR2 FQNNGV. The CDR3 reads CASSFKSSGNTIYF. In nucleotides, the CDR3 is TGTGCCAGCAGCTTCAAGAGCTCTGGAAACACCATATATTTT.

The CDR3 bases are TGTGCCAGCAGCCCAATCAGCTCCTATAATTCACCCCTCCACTTT. Its protein product is CASSPISSYNSPLHF. The chain has TRBV5-8 and TRBJ1-6, with unresolved D. There are 15 residues in the CDR3. V lost 4 bases and J 0 bases, leaving 8 bases between the germline ends. The germline gives CDR1 SGHTS, CDR2 YDEGEE.

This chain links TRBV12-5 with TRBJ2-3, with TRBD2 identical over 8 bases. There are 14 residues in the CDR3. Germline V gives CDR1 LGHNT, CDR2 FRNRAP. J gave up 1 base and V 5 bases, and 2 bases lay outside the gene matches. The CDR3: CASGPGGGTDTQYF. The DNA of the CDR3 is TGTGCTAGTGGTCCGGGGGGGGGCACAGATACGCAGTATTTT.

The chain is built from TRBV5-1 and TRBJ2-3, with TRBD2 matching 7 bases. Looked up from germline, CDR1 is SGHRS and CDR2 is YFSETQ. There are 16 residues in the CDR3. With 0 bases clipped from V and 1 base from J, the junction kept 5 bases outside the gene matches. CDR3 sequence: CASSLEASGGTDTQYF. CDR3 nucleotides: TGCGCCAGCAGCTTGGAGGCTAGCGGAGGCACAGATACGCAGTATTTT.

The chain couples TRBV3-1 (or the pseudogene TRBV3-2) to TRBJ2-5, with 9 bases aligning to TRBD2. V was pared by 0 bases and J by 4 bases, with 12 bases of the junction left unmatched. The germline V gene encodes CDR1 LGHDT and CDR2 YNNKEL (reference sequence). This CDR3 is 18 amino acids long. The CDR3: CASSQDSMGLAGRETQYF. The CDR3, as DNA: TGTGCCAGCAGCCAAGACTCCATGGGCCTAGCGGGACGAGAGACCCAGTACTTC.

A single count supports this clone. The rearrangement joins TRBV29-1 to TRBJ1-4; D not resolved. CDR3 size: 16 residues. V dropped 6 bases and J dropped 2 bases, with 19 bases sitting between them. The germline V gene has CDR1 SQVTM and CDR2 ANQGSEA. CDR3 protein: CSVATLGRRTNEKLFF. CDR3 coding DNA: TGCAGCGTGGCGACCTTGGGCCGGAGGACTAATGAAAAACTGTTTTTT.

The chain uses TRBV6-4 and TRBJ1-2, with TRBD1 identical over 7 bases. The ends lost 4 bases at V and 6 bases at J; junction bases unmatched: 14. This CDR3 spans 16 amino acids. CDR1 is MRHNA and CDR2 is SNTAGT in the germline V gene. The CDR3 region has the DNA TGTGCCAGCAGTGCTCATATCGACAGGGCCGTGAATGGCTACACCTTC. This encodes CASSAHIDRAVNGYTF.

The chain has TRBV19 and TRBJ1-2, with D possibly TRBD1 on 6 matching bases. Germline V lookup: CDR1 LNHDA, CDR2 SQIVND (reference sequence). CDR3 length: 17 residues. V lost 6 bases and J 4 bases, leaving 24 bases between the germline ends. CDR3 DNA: TGTGCCAGTAGCAACTTCCCCGCTGGGGGACAATTCTATGGCTACACCTTC. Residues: CASSNFPAGGQFYGYTF.

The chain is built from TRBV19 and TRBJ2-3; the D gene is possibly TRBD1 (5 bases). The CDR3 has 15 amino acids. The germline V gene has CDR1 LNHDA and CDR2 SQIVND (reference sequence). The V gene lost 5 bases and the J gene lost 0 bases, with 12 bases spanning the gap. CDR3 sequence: CASSRWGRSTDTQYF. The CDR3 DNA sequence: TGTGCCAGTAGTCGCTGGGGCCGGAGCACAGATACGCAGTATTTT.

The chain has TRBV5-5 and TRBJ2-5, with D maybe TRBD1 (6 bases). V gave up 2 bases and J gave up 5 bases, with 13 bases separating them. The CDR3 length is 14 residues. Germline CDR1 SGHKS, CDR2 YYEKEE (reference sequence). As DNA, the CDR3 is TGTGCCAGCAGCTTTTCAGGGGTAGGGGAGACCCAGTACTTC. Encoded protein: CASSFSGVGETQYF.